These T cell receptor beta chains were read from a single sample in a study of sequential checkpoint blockade in melanoma. Method: immunoSEQ multiplex PCR; TCRdb's copy keeps in-frame clones and lacks some. The profile shows about 12,000 clones, 21% of them singletons. The source was tumor tissue (inferred from file names), collected from a patient given nivolumab and ipilimumab in sequence. These receptors were taken from a human donor with melanoma. Both conserved end residues are part of each CDR3. A D gene is named only where the DNA matches it firmly. Some rows mark clone size as missing; the rest say once, few, many or name a class of expanded clone.

CDR3aa: CASSSSGLLSEYEAFF
CDR3nt: TGTGCCAGCAGCTCCTCGGGGCTCCTATCCGAATATGAAGCTTTCTTT
d_gene: -
v_gene: TRBV11-3
abundance: many
j_gene: TRBJ1-1

CDR3aa: CASSLMASGGGETQYF
CDR3nt: TGTGCCAGCAGCTTAATGGCTAGCGGGGGGGGAGAGACCCAGTACTTC
d_gene: TRBD2
v_gene: TRBV11-3
abundance: few
j_gene: TRBJ2-5

CDR3aa: CSSRRGSQPQHF
CDR3nt: TGCAGCAGCAGGCGAGGGAGTCAGCCCCAGCATTTT
d_gene: -
v_gene: TRBV29-1
abundance: -
j_gene: TRBJ1-5

CDR3aa: CASTTLPQSPLHF
CDR3nt: TGTGCCAGCACGACCCTACCCCAATCACCCCTCCACTTT
d_gene: -
v_gene: TRBV6-8
abundance: -
j_gene: TRBJ1-6

CDR3aa: CASSLGLSTGELFF
CDR3nt: TGTGCCAGCAGCTTAGGCTTATCCACCGGGGAGCTGTTTTTT
d_gene: -
v_gene: TRBV11-3
abundance: medium-sized
j_gene: TRBJ2-2

CDR3aa: CASSPPGGIYGYTF
CDR3nt: TGTGCCAGCAGCCCCCCGGGTGGGATCTATGGCTACACCTTC
d_gene: -
v_gene: TRBV11-3
abundance: many
j_gene: TRBJ1-2

CDR3aa: CASSQARGRTEAFF
CDR3nt: TGCGCCAGCAGCCAGGCCCGGGGGCGTACTGAAGCTTTCTTT
d_gene: -
v_gene: TRBV23-1
abundance: -
j_gene: TRBJ1-1

CDR3aa: CASYGRGPYNEQFF
CDR3nt: TGTGCCAGCTATGGAAGGGGCCCGTACAATGAGCAGTTCTTC
d_gene: -
v_gene: TRBV18
abundance: -
j_gene: TRBJ2-1

CDR3aa: CASSPRREGTLSNEQFF
CDR3nt: TGCGCCAGCAGCCCTCGGCGGGAGGGGACCCTGTCTAATGAGCAGTTCTTC
d_gene: TRBD2
v_gene: TRBV23-1
abundance: many
j_gene: TRBJ2-1

CDR3aa: CASSLTGGNDQPQHF
CDR3nt: TGCGCCAGCAGCTTGACAGGGGGTAACGATCAGCCCCAGCATTTT
d_gene: TRBD1
v_gene: TRBV5-1
abundance: -
j_gene: TRBJ1-5

CDR3aa: CASSKPDGWNGYTF
CDR3nt: TGTGCCAGCAGTAAACCGGACGGCTGGAATGGCTACACCTTC
d_gene: -
v_gene: TRBV6-8
abundance: few
j_gene: TRBJ1-2

CDR3aa: CASRDRAPSDTEAFF
CDR3nt: TGTGCCAGCAGGGACAGGGCGCCGTCGGACACTGAAGCTTTCTTT
d_gene: TRBD1
v_gene: TRBV6-8
abundance: -
j_gene: TRBJ1-1

CDR3aa: CASMVGQSYEQYF
CDR3nt: TGTGCCAGCATGGTTGGACAGTCCTACGAGCAGTACTTC
d_gene: -
v_gene: TRBV6-8
abundance: -
j_gene: TRBJ2-7

CDR3aa: CASSRYPRDRVSANYGYTF
CDR3nt: TGTGCCAGCAGCCGCTACCCCAGGGACAGGGTTTCAGCTAACTATGGCTACACCTTC
d_gene: TRBD1
v_gene: TRBV11-3
abundance: many
j_gene: TRBJ1-2

CDR3aa: CASSRTDTEAFF
CDR3nt: TGTGCCAGCAGCAGGACAGACACTGAAGCTTTCTTT
d_gene: -
v_gene: TRBV9
abundance: medium-sized
j_gene: TRBJ1-1

CDR3aa: CASSRQSLAGGPSANEQFF
CDR3nt: TGTGCCAGCAGTCGACAATCACTAGCGGGGGGGCCGAGTGCGAATGAGCAGTTCTTC
d_gene: TRBD2
v_gene: TRBV7-7
abundance: many
j_gene: TRBJ2-1

CDR3aa: CASSRVNTEAFF
CDR3nt: TGTGCCAGCAGCAGAGTGAACACTGAAGCTTTCTTT
d_gene: -
v_gene: TRBV25-1
abundance: -
j_gene: TRBJ1-1

CDR3aa: CASSLNRGGGYTF
CDR3nt: TGTGCCAGCAGTCTCAACCGGGGGGGTGGCTACACCTTC
d_gene: -
v_gene: TRBV28
abundance: -
j_gene: TRBJ1-2

CDR3aa: CASSSSGRRGYTF
CDR3nt: TGTGCCAGCAGCTCCTCGGGAAGACGTGGCTACACCTTC
d_gene: -
v_gene: TRBV7-1
abundance: many
j_gene: TRBJ1-2

CDR3aa: CASSSQGAGAYEQYF
CDR3nt: TGCGCCAGCAGCTCGCAGGGGGCGGGCGCCTACGAGCAGTACTTC
d_gene: -
v_gene: TRBV1
abundance: few
j_gene: TRBJ2-7

CDR3aa: CASSPSGQQNIQYF
CDR3nt: TGTGCCAGCTCACCCTCTGGGCAGCAGAACATTCAGTACTTC
d_gene: -
v_gene: TRBV18
abundance: -
j_gene: TRBJ2-4

CDR3aa: CASSLEPVNTEAFF
CDR3nt: TGTGCCAGCAGCTTGGAACCCGTGAACACTGAAGCTTTCTTT
d_gene: -
v_gene: TRBV11-3
abundance: many
j_gene: TRBJ1-1

CDR3aa: CASSSGQRSSYNEQFF
CDR3nt: TGTGCCAGCAGTTCCGGACAGAGGAGCTCCTACAATGAGCAGTTCTTC
d_gene: -
v_gene: TRBV9
abundance: few
j_gene: TRBJ2-1

CDR3aa: CASSLTGLNQPQHF
CDR3nt: TGCGCCAGCAGCCTCACAGGGCTCAATCAGCCCCAGCATTTT
d_gene: -
v_gene: TRBV5-1
abundance: -
j_gene: TRBJ1-5

CDR3aa: CSTRTSGDYEQYF
CDR3nt: TGCAGCACGCGGACTAGCGGAGACTACGAGCAGTACTTC
d_gene: TRBD2
v_gene: TRBV29-1
abundance: -
j_gene: TRBJ2-7